This TCR beta chain stems from a study of T cells in tuberculosis. Whole-study context: This South African cohort compared adolescents with or without latent tuberculosis against adults with active tuberculosis. Samples predate treatment or fall within its first 7 days.

Note on this clone: Its antigen is not known.

The sample's time point: new active TB diagnosis, blood taken before or within 7 days of starting treatment. Using immunoSEQ multiplex PCR, the repertoire was profiled, and TCRdb retains in-frame clones only, with some absent. The table has some 49,000 clones, 90% to 95% seen once. Study outcomes and limitations: Active tuberculosis alpha repertoires lay closer to GMM-specific TCRs than controls'. Active tuberculosis patients had shorter CDR3-alpha; the beta difference was nonsignificant.

This sample comprised PBMCs, obtained at tuberculosis diagnosis. The receptor comes from an adult with tuberculosis.

The CDR3 spells CASKGTNEKLFF. The DNA of the CDR3 is TGTGCCAGCAAGGGGACTAATGAAAAACTGTTTTTT. The chain combines TRBV28 with TRBJ1-4, with a weak D call TRBD1 (5 bases). The CDR3 totals 12 residues. V was clipped by 7 bases and J by 2 bases, with 5 bases between them. Per the germline V gene, CDR1 is MDHEN and CDR2 is SYDVKM.